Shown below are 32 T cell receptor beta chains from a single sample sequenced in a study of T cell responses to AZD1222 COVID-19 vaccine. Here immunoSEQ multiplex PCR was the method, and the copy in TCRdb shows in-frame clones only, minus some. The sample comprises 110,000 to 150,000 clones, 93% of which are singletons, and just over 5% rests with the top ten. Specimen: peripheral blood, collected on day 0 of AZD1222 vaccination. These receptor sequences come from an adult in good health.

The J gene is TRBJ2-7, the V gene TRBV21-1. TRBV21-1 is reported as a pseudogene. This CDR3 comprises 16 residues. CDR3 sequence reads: CASSKRPYRPPYEQYF. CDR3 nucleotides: TGTGCCAGCAGCAAACGCCCATATCGGCCACCCTACGAGCAGTACTTC.

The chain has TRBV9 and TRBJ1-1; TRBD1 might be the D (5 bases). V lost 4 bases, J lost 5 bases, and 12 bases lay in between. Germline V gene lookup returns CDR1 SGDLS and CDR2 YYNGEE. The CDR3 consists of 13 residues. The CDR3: CASSRGGWTEAFF. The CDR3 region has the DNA TGTGCCAGCAGCAGGGGCGGGTGGACTGAAGCTTTCTTT.

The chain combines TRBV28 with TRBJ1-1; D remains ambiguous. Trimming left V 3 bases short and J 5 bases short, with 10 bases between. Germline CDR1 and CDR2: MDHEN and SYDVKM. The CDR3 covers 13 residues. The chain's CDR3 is CASSFMGWTEAFF. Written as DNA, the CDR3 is TGTGCCAGCAGTTTCATGGGTTGGACTGAAGCTTTCTTT.

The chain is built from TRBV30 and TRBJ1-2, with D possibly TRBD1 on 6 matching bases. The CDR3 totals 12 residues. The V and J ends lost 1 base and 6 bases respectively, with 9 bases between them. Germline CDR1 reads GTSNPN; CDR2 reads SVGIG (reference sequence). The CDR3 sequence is CAWSGYRDGYTF. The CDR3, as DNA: TGTGCCTGGAGTGGCTACAGGGATGGCTACACCTTC. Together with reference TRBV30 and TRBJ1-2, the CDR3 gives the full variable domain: SQTIHQWPATLVQPVGSPLSLECTVEGTSNPNLYWYRQAAGRGLQLLFYSVGIGQISSEVPQNLSASRPQDRQFILSSKKLLLSDSGFYLCAWSGYRDGYTFGSGTRLTVV.

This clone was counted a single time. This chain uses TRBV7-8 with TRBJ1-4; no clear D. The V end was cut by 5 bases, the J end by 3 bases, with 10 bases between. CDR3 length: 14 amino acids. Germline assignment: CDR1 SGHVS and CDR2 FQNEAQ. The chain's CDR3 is CASSMGPPNEKLFF. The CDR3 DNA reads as TGTGCCAGCAGCATGGGCCCACCTAATGAAAAACTGTTTTTT.

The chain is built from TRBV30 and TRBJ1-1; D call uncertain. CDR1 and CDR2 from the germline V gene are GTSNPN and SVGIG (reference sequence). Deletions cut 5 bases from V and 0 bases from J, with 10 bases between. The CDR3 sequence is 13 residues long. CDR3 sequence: CAWSLAVNTEAFF. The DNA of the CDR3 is TGTGCCTGGTCTTTGGCGGTGAACACTGAAGCTTTCTTT.

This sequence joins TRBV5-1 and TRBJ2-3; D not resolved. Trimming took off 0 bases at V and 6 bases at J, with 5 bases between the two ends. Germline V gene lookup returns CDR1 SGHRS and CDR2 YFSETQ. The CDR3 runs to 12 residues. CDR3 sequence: CASSLGVDTQYF. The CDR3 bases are TGCGCCAGCAGCTTGGGAGTGGATACGCAGTATTTT.

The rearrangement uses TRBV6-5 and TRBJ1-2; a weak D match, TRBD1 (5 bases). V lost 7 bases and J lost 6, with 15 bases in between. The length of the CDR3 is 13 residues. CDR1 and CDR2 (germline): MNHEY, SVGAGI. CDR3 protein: CASKRGRLDGYTF. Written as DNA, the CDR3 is TGTGCCAGCAAAAGGGGACGATTGGATGGCTACACCTTC.

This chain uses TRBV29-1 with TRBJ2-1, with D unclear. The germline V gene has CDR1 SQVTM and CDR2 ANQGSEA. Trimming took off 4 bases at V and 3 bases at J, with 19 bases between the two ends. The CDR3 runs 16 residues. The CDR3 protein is CSVVPAATGHYNEQFF. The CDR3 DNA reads TGCAGCGTTGTCCCGGCGGCAACGGGCCACTACAATGAGCAGTTCTTC.

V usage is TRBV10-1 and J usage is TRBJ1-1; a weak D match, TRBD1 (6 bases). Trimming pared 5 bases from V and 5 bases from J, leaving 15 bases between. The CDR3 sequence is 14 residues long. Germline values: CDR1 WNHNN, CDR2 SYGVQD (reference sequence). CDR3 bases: TGCGCCAGCAGTAAATCCGGGAGGGGGACTGAAGCTTTCTTT. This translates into CASSKSGRGTEAFF.

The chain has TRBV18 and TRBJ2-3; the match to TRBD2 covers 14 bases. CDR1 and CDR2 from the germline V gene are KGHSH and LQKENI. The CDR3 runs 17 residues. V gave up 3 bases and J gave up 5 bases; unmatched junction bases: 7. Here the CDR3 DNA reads TGTGCCAGCTCACCCCCCGGACTAGCGGGAGGTGGAGATACGCAGTATTTT. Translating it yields CASSPPGLAGGGDTQYF.

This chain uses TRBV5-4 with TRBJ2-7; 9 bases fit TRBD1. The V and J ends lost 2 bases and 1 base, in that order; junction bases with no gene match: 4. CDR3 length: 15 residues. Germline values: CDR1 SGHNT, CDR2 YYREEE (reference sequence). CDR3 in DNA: TGTGCCAGCAGCTTAGGGACAGGGAGATCCTACGAGCAGTACTTC. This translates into CASSLGTGRSYEQYF.

CDR3 protein: CASSLSLTSSYNEQFF. The CDR3 region has the DNA TGTGCCAGCAGTTTATCTTTGACTAGCAGCTACAATGAGCAGTTCTTC. The chain uses TRBV28 and TRBJ2-1; the match to TRBD2 covers 7 bases. The CDR3 is 16 amino acids. Germline CDR1 is MDHEN and CDR2 is SYDVKM. Losses at the gene ends were 1 base for V and 3 bases for J; bases not matched to a gene: 6.

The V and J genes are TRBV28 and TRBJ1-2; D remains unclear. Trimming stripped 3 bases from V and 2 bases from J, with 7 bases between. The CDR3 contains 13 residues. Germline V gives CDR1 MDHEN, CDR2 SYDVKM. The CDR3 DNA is TGTGCCAGCAGTTTTCCAGAAAACTATGGCTACACCTTC. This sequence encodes CASSFPENYGYTF.

The CDR3 DNA reads TGTGCCAGCAGCTTCAGGGAAGCAAGTGGCTACACCTTC. Residues: CASSFREASGYTF. This chain uses TRBV6-5 with TRBJ1-2, with TRBD1 as a possible D gene (5 bases). CDR1 MNHEY and CDR2 SVGAGI come from the germline V gene. The CDR3 runs to 13 residues. Trimming removed 6 bases at V and 7 bases at J, with 15 bases between.

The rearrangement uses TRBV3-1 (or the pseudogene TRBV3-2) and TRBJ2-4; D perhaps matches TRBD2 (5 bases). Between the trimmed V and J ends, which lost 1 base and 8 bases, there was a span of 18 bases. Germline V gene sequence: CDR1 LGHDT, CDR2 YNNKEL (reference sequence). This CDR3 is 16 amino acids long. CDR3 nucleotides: TGTGCCAGCAGCCAAGCGGGCGGATCGGCGAGGGACATTCAGTACTTC. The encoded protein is CASSQAGGSARDIQYF.

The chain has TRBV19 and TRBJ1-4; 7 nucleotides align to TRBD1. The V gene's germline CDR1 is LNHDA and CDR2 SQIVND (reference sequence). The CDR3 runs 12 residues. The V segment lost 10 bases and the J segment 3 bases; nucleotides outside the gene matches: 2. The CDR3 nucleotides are TGTGCCACCGGGACAGCTAATGAAAAACTGTTTTTT. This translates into CATGTANEKLFF. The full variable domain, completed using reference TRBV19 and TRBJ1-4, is DGGITQSPKYLFRKEGQNVTLSCEQNLNHDAMYWYRQDPGQGLRLIYYSQIVNDFQKGDIAEGYSVSREKKESFPLTVTSAQKNPTAFYLCATGTANEKLFFGSGTQLSVL.

The DNA of the CDR3 is TGCGCCAGCAGCTTGGTAGGGGCGAACACCGGGGAGCTGTTTTTT. Translation: CASSLVGANTGELFF. The chain combines TRBV5-1 with TRBJ2-2; tentatively, D is TRBD1 (5 bases). The germline V gene has CDR1 SGHRS and CDR2 YFSETQ. V dropped 0 bases and J dropped 0 bases, with 6 bases sitting between them. The CDR3 is made up of 15 amino acids.

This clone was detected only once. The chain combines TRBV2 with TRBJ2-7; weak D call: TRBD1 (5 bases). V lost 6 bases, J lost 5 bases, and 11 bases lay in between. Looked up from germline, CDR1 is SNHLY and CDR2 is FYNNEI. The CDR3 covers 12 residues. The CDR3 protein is CASRDNPNEQYF. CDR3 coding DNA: TGTGCCAGCAGGGACAATCCCAACGAGCAGTACTTC.

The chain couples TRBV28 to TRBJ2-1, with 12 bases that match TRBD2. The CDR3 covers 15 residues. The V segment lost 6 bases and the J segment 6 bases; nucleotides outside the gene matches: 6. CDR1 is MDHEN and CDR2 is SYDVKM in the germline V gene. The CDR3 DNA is TGTGCCAGCAGCTCGCTAGCGGGAGGGTTCAATGAGCAGTTCTTC. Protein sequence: CASSSLAGGFNEQFF.

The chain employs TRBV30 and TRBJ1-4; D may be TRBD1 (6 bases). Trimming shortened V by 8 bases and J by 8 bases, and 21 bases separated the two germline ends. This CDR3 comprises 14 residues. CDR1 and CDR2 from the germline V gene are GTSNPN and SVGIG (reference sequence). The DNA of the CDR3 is TGTGCCGGATCCAGAGGGGGGTCGGGAGAAAAACTGTTTTTT. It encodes CAGSRGGSGEKLFF. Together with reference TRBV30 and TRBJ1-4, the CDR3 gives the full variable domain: SQTIHQWPATLVQPVGSPLSLECTVEGTSNPNLYWYRQAAGRGLQLLFYSVGIGQISSEVPQNLSASRPQDRQFILSSKKLLLSDSGFYLCAGSRGGSGEKLFFGSGTQLSVL.

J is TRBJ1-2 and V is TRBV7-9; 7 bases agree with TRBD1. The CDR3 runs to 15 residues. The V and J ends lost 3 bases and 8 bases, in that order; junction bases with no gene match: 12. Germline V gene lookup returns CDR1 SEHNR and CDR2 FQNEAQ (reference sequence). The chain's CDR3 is CASSLGAYRGGGYTF. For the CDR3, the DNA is TGTGCCAGCAGCTTGGGGGCTTACAGGGGAGGCGGCTACACCTTC.

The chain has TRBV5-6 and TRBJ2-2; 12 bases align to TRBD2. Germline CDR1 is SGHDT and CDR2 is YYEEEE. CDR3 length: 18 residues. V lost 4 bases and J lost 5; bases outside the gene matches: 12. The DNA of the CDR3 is TGTGCCAGCAGCCCTGGACTAGCGGGGCGCTTTCTAACCGGGGAGCTGTTTTTT. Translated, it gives CASSPGLAGRFLTGELFF.

The CDR3 coding sequence is TGTGCCACCAGTGATGATGGACAACCAGGGGAGCTGTTTTTT. Translated: CATSDDGQPGELFF. This sequence joins TRBV24-1 and TRBJ2-2; a possible D gene is TRBD1 (5 bases). CDR3 size: 14 residues. The V gene's germline CDR1 is KGHDR and CDR2 SFDVKD. V shed 3 bases and J shed 8 bases, with 12 bases lying between them.

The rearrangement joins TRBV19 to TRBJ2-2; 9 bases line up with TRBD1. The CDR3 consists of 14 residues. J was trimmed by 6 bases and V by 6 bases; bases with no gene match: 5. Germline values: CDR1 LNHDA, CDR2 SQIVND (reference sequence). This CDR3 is CASSGTGFSGELFF. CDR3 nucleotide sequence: TGTGCCAGTAGCGGGACAGGGTTTTCCGGGGAGCTGTTTTTT.

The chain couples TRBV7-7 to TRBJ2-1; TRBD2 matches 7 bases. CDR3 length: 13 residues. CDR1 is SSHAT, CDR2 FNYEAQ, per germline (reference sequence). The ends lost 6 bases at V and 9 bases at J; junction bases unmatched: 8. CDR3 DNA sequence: TGTGCCAGCAGTTTGGCGGGAGATAGTGAGCAGTTCTTC. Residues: CASSLAGDSEQFF. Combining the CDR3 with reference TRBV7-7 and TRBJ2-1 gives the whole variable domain GAGVSQSPRYKVTKRGQDVTLRCDPISSHATLYWYQQALGQGPEFLTYFNYEAQPDKSGLPSDRFSAERPEGSISTLTIQRTEQRDSAMYRCASSLAGDSEQFFGPGTRLTVL.

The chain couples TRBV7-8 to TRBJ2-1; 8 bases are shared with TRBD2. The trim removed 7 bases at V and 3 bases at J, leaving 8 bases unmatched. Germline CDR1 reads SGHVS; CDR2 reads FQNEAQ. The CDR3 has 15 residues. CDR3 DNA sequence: TGTGCCAGCATCCGAACGGGGACTAGCTACAATGAGCAGTTCTTC. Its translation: CASIRTGTSYNEQFF.

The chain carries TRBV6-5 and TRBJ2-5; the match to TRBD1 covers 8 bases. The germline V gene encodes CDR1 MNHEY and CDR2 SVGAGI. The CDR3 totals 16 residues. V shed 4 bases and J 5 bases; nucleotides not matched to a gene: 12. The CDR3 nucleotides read TGTGCCAGCAGTTGGACAGGGAGTAGGGCGGGGGAGACCCAGTACTTC. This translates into CASSWTGSRAGETQYF.

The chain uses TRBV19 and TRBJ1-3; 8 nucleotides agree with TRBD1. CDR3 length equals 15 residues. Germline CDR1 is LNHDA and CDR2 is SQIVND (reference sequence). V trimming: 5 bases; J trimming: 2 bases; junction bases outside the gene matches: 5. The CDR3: CASSPTGETGNTIYF. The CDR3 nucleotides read TGTGCCAGTAGTCCGACAGGGGAGACTGGAAACACCATATATTTT.

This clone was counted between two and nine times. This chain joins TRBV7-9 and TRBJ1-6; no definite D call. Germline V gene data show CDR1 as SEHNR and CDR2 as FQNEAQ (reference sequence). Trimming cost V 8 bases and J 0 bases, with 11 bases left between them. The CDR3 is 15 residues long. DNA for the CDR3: TGTGCCAGCGTACGGGAGAGCTCCTATAATTCACCCCTCCACTTT. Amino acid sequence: CASVRESSYNSPLHF. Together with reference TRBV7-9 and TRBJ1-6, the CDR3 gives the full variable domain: DTGVSQNPRHKITKRGQNVTFRCDPISEHNRLYWYRQTLGQGPEFLTYFQNEAQLEKSRLLSDRFSAERPKGSFSTLEIQRTEQGDSAMYLCASVRESSYNSPLHFGNGTRLTVT.

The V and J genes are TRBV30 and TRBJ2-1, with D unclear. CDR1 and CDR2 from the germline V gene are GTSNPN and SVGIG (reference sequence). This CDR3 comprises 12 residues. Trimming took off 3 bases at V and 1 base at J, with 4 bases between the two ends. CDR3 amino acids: CAWRPSYNEQFF. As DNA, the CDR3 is TGTGCCTGGAGGCCATCCTACAATGAGCAGTTCTTC.

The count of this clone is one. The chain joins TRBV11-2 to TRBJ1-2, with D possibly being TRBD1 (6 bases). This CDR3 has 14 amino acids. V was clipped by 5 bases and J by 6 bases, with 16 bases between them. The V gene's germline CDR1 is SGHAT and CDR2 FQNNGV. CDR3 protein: CASSPSRTAHGYTF. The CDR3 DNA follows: TGTGCCAGCAGCCCTTCGAGGACAGCTCATGGCTACACCTTC.